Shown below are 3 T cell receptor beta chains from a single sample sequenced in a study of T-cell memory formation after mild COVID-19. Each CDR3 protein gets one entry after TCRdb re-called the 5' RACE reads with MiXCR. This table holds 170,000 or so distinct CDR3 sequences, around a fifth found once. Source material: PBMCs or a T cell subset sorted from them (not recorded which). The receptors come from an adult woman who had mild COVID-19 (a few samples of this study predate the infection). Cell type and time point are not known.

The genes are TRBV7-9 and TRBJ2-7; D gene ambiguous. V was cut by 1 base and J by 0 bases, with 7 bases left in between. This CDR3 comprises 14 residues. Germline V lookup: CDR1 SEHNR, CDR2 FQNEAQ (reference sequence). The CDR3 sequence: CASSLGYNSYEQYF. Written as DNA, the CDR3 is TGTGCCAGCAGCTTAGGATACAACTCCTACGAGCAGTACTTC.

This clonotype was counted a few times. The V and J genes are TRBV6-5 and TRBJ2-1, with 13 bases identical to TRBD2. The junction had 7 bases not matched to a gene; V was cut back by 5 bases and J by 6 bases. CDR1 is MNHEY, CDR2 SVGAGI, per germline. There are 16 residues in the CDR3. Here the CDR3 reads CASSVTRTSGSNEQFF. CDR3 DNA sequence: TGTGCCAGCAGTGTAACAAGGACTAGCGGGAGCAATGAGCAGTTCTTC.

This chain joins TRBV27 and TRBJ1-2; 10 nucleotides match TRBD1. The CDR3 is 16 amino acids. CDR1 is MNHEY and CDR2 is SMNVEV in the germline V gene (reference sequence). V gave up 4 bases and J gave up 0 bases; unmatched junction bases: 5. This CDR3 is CASSWTGGASNYGYTF. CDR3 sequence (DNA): TGTGCCAGCAGTTGGACAGGGGGGGCGTCTAACTATGGCTACACCTTC.